These T cell receptor beta chains were read from a single sample in a study of T cells after yellow fever vaccination. TCRdb reprocessed the 5' RACE reads via MiXCR and lists one record per CDR3 protein. This repertoire shows under 400,000 distinct CDR3 sequences, approximately 10% found once; its top ten account for roughly 18%. Sequenced here: PBMCs, sampled on the day of the first yellow fever vaccination. All receptors derive from a man aged 18 to 29 who received the YFV17D yellow fever vaccine. Each CDR3 is given with its conserved first and last residue. The D gene is left open where the match is weak. Size tells how often a clone was seen (once, few, many) or the class of an expanded clone, and some rows leave it out.

>many|TRBV12-3/TRBV12-4|TRBJ2-7|TRBD1
CASSSGTGGYEQYF
TGTGCCAGCAGTTCGGGGACAGGGGGCTACGAGCAGTACTTC
>-|TRBV9|TRBJ2-5|-
CASSPRTGISLQETQYF
TGTGCCAGCAGCCCACGGACTGGAATAAGCCTCCAAGAGACCCAGTACTTC
>-|TRBV7-2|TRBJ2-4|TRBD2
CASASGGIGNIQYF
TGTGCCAGCGCCTCGGGAGGGATAGGAAACATTCAGTACTTC
>few|TRBV20-1|TRBJ1-2|-
CSQTADNLSPYGYTF
TGCAGTCAAACCGCGGACAACCTCTCACCCTATGGCTACACCTTC
>-|TRBV5-1|TRBJ1-6|-
CASSLERTGSPLHF
TGCGCCAGCAGCTTGGAGCGTACAGGGTCACCCCTCCACTTT
>few|TRBV7-8|TRBJ1-3|TRBD1
CASSSGQRGNTIYF
TGTGCCAGCAGCTCGGGACAGAGAGGGAACACCATATATTTT
>-|TRBV4-3|TRBJ2-2|TRBD2
CASSQDRAGANTGELFF
TGCGCCAGCAGCCAGGATAGGGCGGGGGCGAACACCGGGGAGCTGTTTTTT
>-|TRBV6-1|TRBJ2-3|TRBD2
CASSTLAGGQRDTQYF
TGTGCCAGCAGTACCCTAGCGGGGGGCCAGAGAGATACGCAGTATTTT
>-|TRBV30|TRBJ2-3|-
CAGAAADTQYF
TGTGCGGGAGCAGCAGCAGATACGCAGTATTTT
>many|TRBV10-3|TRBJ2-3|-
CAISEFDRSGSTDTQYF
TGTGCCATCAGTGAGTTTGACAGGTCGGGGTCCACAGATACGCAGTATTTT
>-|TRBV19|TRBJ2-7|TRBD1
CASSVRQGVGEQYF
TGTGCCAGTAGTGTCCGGCAGGGGGTAGGCGAGCAGTACTTC
>few|TRBV4-2|TRBJ2-3|TRBD2
CASSQSGLAGISTDTQYF
TGTGCCAGCAGCCAATCGGGACTAGCGGGGATTAGCACAGATACGCAGTATTTT
>-|TRBV7-9|TRBJ2-1|-
CASSSLGRNEQFF
TGTGCCAGCAGCTCCCTCGGGCGCAATGAGCAGTTCTTC
>-|TRBV4-3|TRBJ1-2|-
CASSQDYRNNYGYTF
TGCGCCAGCAGCCAAGATTACAGGAATAACTATGGCTACACCTTC
>few|TRBV11-1|TRBJ2-7|-
CASSPMGQTRGWSYEQYF
TGTGCCAGCAGCCCAATGGGGCAGACAAGAGGTTGGTCCTACGAGCAGTACTTC
>many|TRBV12-3/TRBV12-4|TRBJ2-5|TRBD2
CASSPGLAGVQYF
TGTGCCAGCAGTCCGGGACTAGCGGGGGTACAGTACTTC
>-|TRBV12-3/TRBV12-4|TRBJ2-3|TRBD2
CASSPAGTSGKF
TGTGCCAGCAGCCCAGCCGGGACTAGCGGGAAGTTT
>-|TRBV4-3|TRBJ2-1|TRBD1
CASSQVLLEGTGGNEQFF
TGCGCCAGCAGCCAAGTATTGCTCGAAGGGACAGGGGGCAATGAGCAGTTCTTC
>-|TRBV29-1|TRBJ2-5|-
CSCGLSQETQYF
TGCAGTTGTGGACTGAGCCAAGAGACCCAGTACTTC
>-|TRBV5-1|TRBJ1-1|-
CASSWAGLNTEAFF
TGCGCCAGCAGCTGGGCAGGACTCAACACTGAAGCTTTCTTT